This T cell receptor beta chain was recorded in a study of blood T cell repertoires in COVID-19. Across the whole study: Samples came from the United States, Italy and Spain, spanning acute and convalescent COVID-19. PBMCs, B-cell-depleted T cells, or T cells were the source of the cDNA or gDNA that made up the material.

The trim removed 2 bases at V and 4 bases at J, leaving 13 bases unmatched. The CDR3 has 17 amino acids. In germline, CDR1 is GTSNPN, CDR2 SVGIG (reference sequence). Per the original methods: Estimates of nucleated cell counts were drawn from the amplification of reference gene primers. Clones were sequenced by immunoSEQ multiplex PCR, and TCRdb holds only the in-frame ones, with some missing. The DNA was the basis for D and trimming; V, J and clone size are from that table. The sample shows 140,000 or so clones, approximately 92% of them seen only once. The sequence was collected from a woman aged 55-69 years with active COVID-19. Sequencing was performed on peripheral blood. This sequence joins TRBV30 and TRBJ1-2, with 10 bases that match TRBD1. The CDR3 bases are TGTGCCTGGAGTCGAACCTCGGCCGGGACAGGGGTCTATGGCTACACCTTC. Residues: CAWSRTSAGTGVYGYTF.